The sequence of this TCR beta chain was determined in a study of cytomegalovirus exposure and HLA in healthy donors. Study-wide findings and caveats: Presence/absence analysis assumed near-uniform sequencing depth across donors. Fewer N-insertions than the roughly 700-donor mean were reportedly shown by an Asian-associated ancestry cluster in a later analysis.

PCR involved 60 Vbeta and 13 Jbeta primers. Assay used: immunoSEQ multiplex PCR; TCRdb lists only in-frame clones, some missing. Seen in this sample are about 130,000 clones; the ten most common clones hold 1.5% to 2%. The CDR3 runs 15 residues. Trimming cost V 0 bases and J 4 bases, with 13 bases left between them. Per the germline V gene, CDR1 is SGHDN and CDR2 is FVKESK. A note on this clone: Its specificity is not known.

This receptor was obtained from a woman between 40 and 55 years old in good health and CMV-seropositive. The chain uses TRBV14 and TRBJ2-7; D may be TRBD2 (6 bases). The sequencing sample was made of PBMCs. In nucleotides, the CDR3 is TGTGCCAGCAGCCAAGATCGGGAGATGTTGTACGAGCAGTACTTC. Protein product: CASSQDREMLYEQYF.